This record looks at one TCR beta chain sequence and its context. Its antigen is currently unknown. The record originates from a study of CD8 T cells in ankylosing spondylitis. Generation of TCR beta libraries employed quantitative 5'-RACE incorporating molecular barcodes. MiXCR, run by TCRdb on the 5' RACE reads, gives a single entry per CDR3 protein. The data show 800,000 to 900,000 distinct CDR3 sequences, 10% to 15% seen once. CDR1 MNHEY and CDR2 SVGAGI come from the germline V gene. The V and J ends lost 4 bases and 10 bases, in that order; junction bases with no gene match: 4. The CDR3 sequence is 13 residues long. Notes on the study in general: Earlier authors reported some of these motif variants in reactive arthritis synovial fluid and blood. Peripheral blood samples showed relatively rare disease-linked clones, and these clones were CD8+. What seemed typical of ankylosing spondylitis blood was a TCR beta motif built from several highly homologous variants. The study looked at matched synovial fluid samples from ankylosing spondylitis patients. Disease-linked clones were reported to be significantly enriched there.

The genes are TRBV6-5 and TRBJ2-1, with TRBD2 matching over 10 bases. Sample: blood, either unsorted or a sorted T cell fraction (not recorded which). This TCR was sampled from a male donor with ankylosing spondylitis. The CDR3 here is CASSSMTSGEQFF. DNA of the CDR3: TGTGCCAGCAGTTCGATGACTAGCGGGGAGCAGTTCTTC.